Listed below are T cell receptor beta chains from one sample, sequenced in a study of blood T cell repertoires in COVID-19. Using immunoSEQ multiplex PCR, the repertoire was profiled, and TCRdb retains in-frame clones only, with some absent. The sample shows about 200,000 clones, about 85% of them seen only once. The sample taken for sequencing was peripheral blood. Receptors originate from a woman older than 75 with acute or convalescent COVID-19. Each CDR3 is given with its conserved first and last residue. The D gene is left open where the match is weak. Clone size is stated in some rows and not others, as once, few, many or a class when expanded.

V,size,D,J,DNA,CDR3
TRBV29-1,.,TRBD1,TRBJ1-2,TGCAGCGTTGTGAGGCAGGGGGCGGAAGGCTACACCTTC,CSVVRQGAEGYTF
TRBV6-1,.,.,TRBJ1-3,TGTGCCAGCACAGACAATCCAGGTTCTGGAAACACCATATATTTT,CASTDNPGSGNTIYF
TRBV7-9,once,TRBD1,TRBJ1-1,TGTGCCAGCAGCAGAACCTCAGGGGGCAAGGGTACTGAAGCTTTCTTT,CASSRTSGGKGTEAFF
TRBV29-1,.,TRBD1,TRBJ2-4,TGCAGCGCCCAGGGGGCCGACATTCAGTACTTC,CSAQGADIQYF
TRBV6-5,.,TRBD1,TRBJ1-4,TGTGCCAGCAGTTGGGGGGACAGGTTGAATGAAAAACTGTTTTTT,CASSWGDRLNEKLFF
TRBV9,.,.,TRBJ2-3,TGTGCCAGCAGCGTAGGGAGTCACTACGCCAGCACAGATACGCAGTATTTT,CASSVGSHYASTDTQYF
TRBV19,.,.,TRBJ2-7,TGTGCCAGTAGTGCCCAGGTGTGGTCCTACGAGCAGTACTTC,CASSAQVWSYEQYF
TRBV5-1,.,.,TRBJ2-7,TGCGCCAGCAGCTTGGAGACAACCGAGCAGTACTTC,CASSLETTEQYF
TRBV28,.,TRBD1,TRBJ1-2,TGTGCCAGCAGTTTGGGACAGGGTAACTATGGCTACACCTTC,CASSLGQGNYGYTF
TRBV19,.,.,TRBJ2-4,TGTGCCAGTAGTATAGCAGCGCAGATAGCCAAAAACATTCAGTACTTC,CASSIAAQIAKNIQYF
TRBV19,.,.,TRBJ2-2,TGTGCCAGTAGTATGGGAGCTACCGGGGAGCTGTTTTTT,CASSMGATGELFF
TRBV9,.,TRBD2,TRBJ2-7,TGTGCCAGCAGCGAGGGACTAGCGGGAGGACGGGGCCCCGAGCAGTACTTC,CASSEGLAGGRGPEQYF
TRBV23-1,.,.,TRBJ2-6,TGCGCCAGCAGTCTGACAGGACCAGCCTCTGGGGCCAACGTCCTGACTTTC,CASSLTGPASGANVLTF
TRBV5-1,.,.,TRBJ1-6,TGCGCCAGCAGCTTGGAGGGAGGGAATTCACCCCTCCACTTT,CASSLEGGNSPLHF
TRBV2,few,TRBD2,TRBJ2-7,TGTGCCAGCAGCCGAGGGACTAGCGGGATCTACGAGCAGTACTTC,CASSRGTSGIYEQYF
TRBV19,.,.,TRBJ1-1,TGTGCCAGTACCTATAAGACAGTAAAGAACACTGAAGCTTTCTTT,CASTYKTVKNTEAFF
TRBV10-1,.,.,TRBJ1-5,TGCGCCAGCAGTGAAGGGCGGGCAGGCGGCCAAAATCAGCCCCAGCATTTT,CASSEGRAGGQNQPQHF
TRBV3-1/TRBV3-2,.,TRBD1,TRBJ1-1,TGTGCCAGCAGCCAAGGGGACAGGAACACTGAAGCTTTCTTT,CASSQGDRNTEAFF
TRBV5-1,.,.,TRBJ2-1,TGCGCCAGCAGCGGGACTGTTGGGGGTAATGAGCAGTTCTTC,CASSGTVGGNEQFF
TRBV19,.,TRBD1,TRBJ2-5,TGTGCCAGTCGGGACAGGGTAACAGAGACCCAGTACTTC,CASRDRVTETQYF
TRBV5-1,.,.,TRBJ1-5,TGCGCCAGCAGCGCTTCGGGGGGGAGCAATCAGCCCCAGCATTTT,CASSASGGSNQPQHF
TRBV5-1,.,TRBD1,TRBJ2-7,TGCGCCAGCAGATCTGGACAGGGGGCGCCTGAGCAGTACTTC,CASRSGQGAPEQYF
TRBV5-4,.,TRBD2,TRBJ2-2,TGTGCCAGCAGCTTCATAGCGGGGGGGCGAGGCACCGGGGAGCTGTTTTTT,CASSFIAGGRGTGELFF
TRBV7-9,.,TRBD1,TRBJ1-6,TGTGCCAGCAGCCCTATTACCGGGACAGGTTCTCCCCTCCACTTT,CASSPITGTGSPLHF
TRBV7-9,.,TRBD1,TRBJ1-1,TGTGCCAGCAGCTTAAGGGACAGGGTCAAGAACACTGAAGCTTTCTTT,CASSLRDRVKNTEAFF
TRBV19,.,TRBD1,TRBJ1-1,TGTGCCAGTAGTACACCGGGACAGGGTTACGCTGAAGCTTTCTTT,CASSTPGQGYAEAFF
TRBV6-4,few,TRBD1,TRBJ2-2,TGTGCCAGCAGCCAAGACAGGGTCGGCACCGGGGAGCTGTTTTTT,CASSQDRVGTGELFF
TRBV28,once,TRBD2,TRBJ2-1,TGTGCCAGCAGCACTAGCGGGGGAGGGGTCTCCTACAATGAGCAGTTCTTC,CASSTSGGGVSYNEQFF
TRBV5-4,.,TRBD2,TRBJ2-5,TGTGGTTCTGGGAGGGAATTCGGAGAGACCCAGTACTTC,CGSGREFGETQYF
TRBV27,.,.,TRBJ1-3,TGTGCCAGCAGGCCATCAGGGTCCGGAAACACCATATATTTT,CASRPSGSGNTIYF
TRBV5-4,.,.,TRBJ1-3,TGTGCCAGCAGCTTGGACCCAGGAATCTCTGGAAACACCATATATTTT,CASSLDPGISGNTIYF
TRBV10-2,many,.,TRBJ2-7,TGCGCCAGCAGTGAGACTAGCCGCTCCTACGAGCAGTACTTC,CASSETSRSYEQYF
TRBV6-4,.,TRBD2,TRBJ2-7,TGTGCCAGCAGTGAACTAGCGGGGGCGTCCTACGAGCAGTACTTC,CASSELAGASYEQYF
TRBV10-1,few,.,TRBJ2-6,TGCGCCAGCAGTGGAAGTAGCTCTGGGGCCAACGTCCTGACTTTC,CASSGSSSGANVLTF
TRBV20-1,.,TRBD2,TRBJ2-7,TGCAGTGCTAGTAGCGGGCCAACCTACGAGCAGTACTTC,CSASSGPTYEQYF
TRBV5-6,once,.,TRBJ2-5,TGTGCCAGCAGCTCGACCGGCGGGTACCAAGAGACCCAGTACTTC,CASSSTGGYQETQYF
TRBV28,once,TRBD2,TRBJ2-1,TGTGCCAGCAGTCCATGGACTAGCGGTAACAATGAGCAGTTCTTC,CASSPWTSGNNEQFF
TRBV10-1,.,TRBD2,TRBJ2-7,TGCGCCAGCAGTGAAGGTGGGACTAGCGAGCAGTACTTC,CASSEGGTSEQYF
TRBV21-1,.,.,TRBJ1-2,TGTGCCAGCAGCATCGGACAGGGGGCCATGTTGTATGGCTACACCTTC,CASSIGQGAMLYGYTF
TRBV7-9,.,TRBD2,TRBJ2-5,TGTGCCAGCAGCCCCGGACTAGCGGAAGAGACCCAGTACTTC,CASSPGLAEETQYF
TRBV7-2,.,.,TRBJ1-5,TGTGCCAGCAGTTGGCAGGGGAGCAATCAGCCCCAGCATTTT,CASSWQGSNQPQHF
TRBV29-1,.,.,TRBJ1-1,TGCAGCGTAGGCTCGACAGGGAACACTGAAGCTTTCTTT,CSVGSTGNTEAFF
TRBV19,few,.,TRBJ1-5,TGTGCCAGTAGTGGAGGACAGTATAGCAATCAGCCCCAGCATTTT,CASSGGQYSNQPQHF
TRBV19,.,TRBD1,TRBJ2-7,TGTGCCAGTGGGACAGGTCAAACCTACGAGCAGTACTTC,CASGTGQTYEQYF
TRBV6-6,.,TRBD2,TRBJ2-3,TGTGCCAGCAGTCGGACTAGCGGGGAAACCCGAGATACGCAGTATTTT,CASSRTSGETRDTQYF
TRBV5-1,.,.,TRBJ2-3,TGCGCCAGCAGCTTGGCCTACACAGATACGCAGTATTTT,CASSLAYTDTQYF
TRBV29-1,.,TRBD1,TRBJ1-4,TGCAGCGCCACGACAGGGGGCACGCCTAATGAAAAACTGTTTTTT,CSATTGGTPNEKLFF
TRBV12-3/TRBV12-4,.,TRBD1,TRBJ1-1,TGTGCCAGCAGCACAGGGGTAACTGAAGCTTTCTTT,CASSTGVTEAFF
TRBV18,.,TRBD2,TRBJ2-1,TGTGCCAGCGCTGGAGGGACTAGCGGGACGGGAGAGCAGTTCTTC,CASAGGTSGTGEQFF
TRBV5-1,.,TRBD1,TRBJ2-5,TGCGCCAGCAGCTCGGAGGGACAGGCCTGGGAGACCCAGTACTTC,CASSSEGQAWETQYF
TRBV19,.,.,TRBJ2-5,TGTGCCAGTAGTATCCGGGGAGGGACACTCCAAGAGACCCAGTACTTC,CASSIRGGTLQETQYF
TRBV24-1,.,TRBD1,TRBJ1-6,TGTGCCACCCGGCCGGGACAGGGGCATAATTCACCCCTCCACTTT,CATRPGQGHNSPLHF
TRBV9,few,.,TRBJ2-2,TGTGCCAGCAGCGTAGGAAACCCAGGGGAGACCGGGGAGCTGTTTTTT,CASSVGNPGETGELFF
TRBV14,few,.,TRBJ1-2,TGTGCCAGCAGCCAAGAACTAATGTCTAACTATGGCTACACCTTC,CASSQELMSNYGYTF
TRBV6-4,.,.,TRBJ1-5,TGTGCCAGCAACCCGGGGGGGCCCCAGCATTTT,CASNPGGPQHF